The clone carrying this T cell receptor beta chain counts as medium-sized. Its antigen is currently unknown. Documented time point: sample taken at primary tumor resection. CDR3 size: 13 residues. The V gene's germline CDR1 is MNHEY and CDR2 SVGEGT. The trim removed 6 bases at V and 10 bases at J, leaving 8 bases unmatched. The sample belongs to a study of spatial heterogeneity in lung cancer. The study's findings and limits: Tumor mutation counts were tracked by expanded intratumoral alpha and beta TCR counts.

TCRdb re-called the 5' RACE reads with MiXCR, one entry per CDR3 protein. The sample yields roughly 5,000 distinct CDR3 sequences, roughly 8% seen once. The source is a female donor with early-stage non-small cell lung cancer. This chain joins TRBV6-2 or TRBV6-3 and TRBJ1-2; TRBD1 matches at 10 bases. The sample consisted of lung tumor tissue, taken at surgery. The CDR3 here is CASRRQGASDYTF. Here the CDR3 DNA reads TGTGCCAGCAGAAGACAGGGGGCTTCTGACTACACCTTC.